This T cell receptor beta chain is drawn from a study of cytomegalovirus exposure and HLA in healthy donors. General study results and limits: Common viral pathogens seemed to be connected with several of the most significant clusters, according to a later analysis. Per a prior analysis, the majority of TCR beta V segments were productive roughly 87% or roughly 30% of the time. It has been reported that TCR beta sequences accurately predicted the HLA-A and HLA-B alleles of most subjects.

CDR1 and CDR2 (germline): SNHLY, FYNNEI. CDR3 size: 13 residues. The ends were cut back, 3 bases at V and 1 base at J, with 6 bases in the middle. Notes on this clone: The target antigen is unknown.

The PCR had 60 Vbeta and 13 Jbeta primers. Measured with immunoSEQ multiplex PCR; TCRdb has only the in-frame clones, and not every one. The sample yields approximately 150,000 clones, about 75% seen once. Sample: PBMCs. The sequence came from a man aged 55 to 70 in good health and CMV-seronegative. J is TRBJ2-5 and V is TRBV2; D is possibly TRBD1 (5 bases). CDR3 sequence (DNA): TGTGCCAGCAGTGAGGACACCCAAGAGACCCAGTACTTC. Translated, it gives CASSEDTQETQYF.